The TCR beta chain described here comes from a study of shared clonotypes between healthy human individuals. Points on this clone: Its antigen is still unknown.

From germline, CDR1 is DFQATT and CDR2 SNEGSKA (reference sequence). The CDR3 length is 11 residues. Between the trimmed V and J ends, which lost 5 bases and 2 bases, there was a span of 6 bases. The repertoire was sequenced with immunoSEQ multiplex PCR; TCRdb's copy has only in-frame clones and lacks some. Here the sample spans roughly 2,300,000 clones, about nine tenths being singletons. Study conclusions and caveats: The study generally estimated greater richness for naive than memory subsets.

Sequencing input: naive CD4+ T cells from PBMCs. Subset indicated: CD45RA+ positively selected. The rearrangement links TRBV20-1 to TRBJ1-2; D possibly corresponds to TRBD1 (5 bases). This TCR was sampled from a young man in good health. Some clones in this sample may be carry-over from other donors' samples. CDR3 region: CSAEGNYGYTF. The CDR3 DNA reads TGCAGTGCTGAGGGGAACTATGGCTACACCTTC.